This TCR beta chain was captured by sequencing in a study of immune cell composition in non-small cell lung cancer. The wider study: Histologic subtype was mainly adenocarcinoma or squamous cell carcinoma. Broader study findings: Tumour TCR-beta clonality showed no significant link to smoking pack-years. Roughly 80% of squamous and under 35% of adenocarcinoma cases had tumour-associated clones >0.5%. Dominant in vivo tumour-associated clones were not shown to share tumour-reactive sequences.

Generated by immunoSEQ multiplex PCR, the TCRdb table keeps only in-frame clones and is missing some. The table has some 770 clones, around two thirds seen once. Details on this clone: Its antigen is not identified.

The CDR3 length is 12 residues. The germline CDR1 and CDR2 sequences are GTSNPN and SVGIG (reference sequence). The ends were cut back, 3 bases at V and 0 bases at J, with 6 bases in the middle. Normal lung was sampled as far from the tumour as possible, at least 3 cm. The sequence was collected from a human donor with non-small cell lung cancer. The chain combines TRBV30 with TRBJ2-7; D remains unclear. Sequenced input: non-adjacent lung tissue. In DNA, the CDR3 is TGTGCCTGGAGCCTTAGCTCCTACGAGCAGTACTTC. Protein product: CAWSLSSYEQYF.